This section outlines one TCR beta chain sequence together with its context. The V and J ends lost 2 bases and 3 bases respectively, with 15 bases between them. The CDR3 loop spans 16 amino acids. CDR1 and CDR2 (germline): SGHDT, YYEEEE. These data come from a study of blood T cell repertoires in COVID-19. Across the study: Acute-phase and convalescent COVID-19 samples originated in the United States, Italy and Spain.

Sequencing used immunoSEQ multiplex PCR; TCRdb keeps in-frame clones, though not all of them. The sample has about 160,000 clones, roughly 72% seen once; the top ten hold 3.5% to 4.5%. The sequencing sample was made of peripheral blood. The chain employs TRBV5-6 and TRBJ1-3; no clear D. This sequence originates from a woman older than 75 with acute or convalescent COVID-19. CDR3: CASSLKLRHVGNTIYF. For the CDR3, the DNA is TGTGCCAGCAGCTTAAAACTCAGACATGTTGGAAACACCATATATTTT.